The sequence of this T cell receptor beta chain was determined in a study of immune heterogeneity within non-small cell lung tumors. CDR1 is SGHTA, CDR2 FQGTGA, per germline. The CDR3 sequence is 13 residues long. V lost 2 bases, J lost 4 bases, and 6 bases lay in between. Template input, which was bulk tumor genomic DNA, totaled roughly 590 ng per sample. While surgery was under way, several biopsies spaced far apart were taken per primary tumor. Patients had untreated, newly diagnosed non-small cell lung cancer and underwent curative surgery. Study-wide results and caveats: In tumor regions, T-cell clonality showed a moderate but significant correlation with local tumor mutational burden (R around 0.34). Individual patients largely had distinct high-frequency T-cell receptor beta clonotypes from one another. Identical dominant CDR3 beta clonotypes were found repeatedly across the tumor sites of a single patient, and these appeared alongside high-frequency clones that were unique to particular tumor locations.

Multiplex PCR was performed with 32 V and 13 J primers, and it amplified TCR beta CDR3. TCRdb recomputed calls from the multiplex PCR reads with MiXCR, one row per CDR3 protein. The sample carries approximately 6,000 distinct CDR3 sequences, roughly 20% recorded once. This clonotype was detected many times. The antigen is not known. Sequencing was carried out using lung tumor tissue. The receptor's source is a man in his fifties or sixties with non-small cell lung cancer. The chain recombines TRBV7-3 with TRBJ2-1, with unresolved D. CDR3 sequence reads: CASSLVSYNEQFF. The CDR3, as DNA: TGTGCCAGCAGCTTAGTGTCTTACAATGAGCAGTTCTTC.